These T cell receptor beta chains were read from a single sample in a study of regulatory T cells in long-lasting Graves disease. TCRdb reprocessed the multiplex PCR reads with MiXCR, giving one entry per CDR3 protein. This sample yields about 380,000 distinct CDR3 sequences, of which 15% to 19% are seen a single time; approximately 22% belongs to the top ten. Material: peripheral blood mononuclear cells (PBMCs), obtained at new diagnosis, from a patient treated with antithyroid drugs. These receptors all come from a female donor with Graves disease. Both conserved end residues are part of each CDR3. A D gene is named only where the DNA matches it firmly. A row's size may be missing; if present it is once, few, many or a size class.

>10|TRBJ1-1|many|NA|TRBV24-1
CATRPYKAFF
TGTGCCACCCGGCCCTATAAAGCTTTCTTT
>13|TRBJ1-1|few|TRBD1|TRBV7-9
CASVGQIYTEAFF
TGTGCCAGCGTGGGACAGATCTACACTGAAGCTTTCTTT
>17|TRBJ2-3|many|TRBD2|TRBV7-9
CASSARGSGDPTDTQYF
TGTGCCAGCAGCGCCCGGGGTAGCGGGGACCCTACAGATACGCAGTATTTT
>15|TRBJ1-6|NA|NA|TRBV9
CASSLGGFYNSPLHF
TGTGCCAGCAGCCTAGGGGGGTTCTATAATTCACCCCTCCACTTT
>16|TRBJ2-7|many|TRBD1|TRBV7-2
CASSPRQGRKVYEQYF
TGTGCCAGCAGCCCAAGACAGGGAAGAAAGGTCTACGAGCAGTACTTC
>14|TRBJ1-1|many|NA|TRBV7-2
CASSLAPVRGGAFF
TGTGCCAGCAGCTTAGCGCCGGTTCGGGGGGGAGCTTTCTTT
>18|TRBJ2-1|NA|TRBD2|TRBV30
CAWSVSGGGFAGGRLQFF
TGTGCCTGGAGTGTCTCAGGGGGGGGGTTTGCGGGAGGGCGCTTGCAGTTCTTC
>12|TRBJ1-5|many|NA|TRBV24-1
CATAYTGGPQHF
TGTGCCACCGCCTATACCGGTGGGCCCCAGCATTTT
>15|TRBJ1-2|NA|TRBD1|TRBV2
CASSDAAGGAYGYTF
TGTGCCAGCAGTGATGCGGCAGGGGGCGCCTATGGCTACACCTTC
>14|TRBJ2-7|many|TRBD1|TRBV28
CASSPDRAPYEQYF
TGTGCCAGCAGTCCCGACAGGGCACCCTACGAGCAGTACTTC
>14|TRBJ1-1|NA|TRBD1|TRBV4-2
CASSQRQGRAEAFF
TGTGCCAGCAGCCAGAGACAGGGGCGAGCTGAAGCTTTCTTT
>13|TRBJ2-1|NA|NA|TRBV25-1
CASRNPGWDEQFF
TGTGCCAGCAGGAACCCAGGTTGGGATGAGCAGTTCTTC
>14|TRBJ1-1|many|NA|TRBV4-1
CASSQPAWGPEAFF
TGCGCCAGCAGCCAACCCGCATGGGGTCCTGAAGCTTTCTTT
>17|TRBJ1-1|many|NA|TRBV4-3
CASSHGQLLGMNTEAFF
TGCGCCAGCAGCCATGGACAGCTTCTGGGCATGAACACTGAAGCTTTCTTT
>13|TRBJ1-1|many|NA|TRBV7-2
CASSPAMNTEAFF
TGTGCCAGCAGCCCGGCCATGAACACTGAAGCTTTCTTT
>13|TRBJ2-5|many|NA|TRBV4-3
CASSPSAQETQYF
TGCGCCAGCAGCCCATCGGCGCAAGAGACCCAGTACTTC
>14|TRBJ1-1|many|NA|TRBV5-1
CASSLGQVYTEAFF
TGCGCCAGCAGCTTGGGACAGGTGTACACTGAAGCTTTCTTT
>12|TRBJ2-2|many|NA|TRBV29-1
CSVEAGTGELFF
TGCAGCGTTGAAGCTGGCACCGGGGAGCTGTTTTTT
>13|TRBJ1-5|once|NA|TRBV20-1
CSAKQGLNQPQHF
TGCAGTGCAAAACAGGGACTCAATCAGCCCCAGCATTTT
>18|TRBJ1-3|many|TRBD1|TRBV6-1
CASSEASWGQGTENTIYF
TGTGCCAGCAGTGAAGCTAGCTGGGGACAGGGGACCGAGAACACCATATATTTT
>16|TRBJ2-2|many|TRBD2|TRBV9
CASSYTSGGRTGELFF
TGTGCCAGCAGCTATACTAGCGGGGGGCGCACCGGGGAGCTGTTTTTT
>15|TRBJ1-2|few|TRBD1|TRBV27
CASSLYFQGADGYTF
TGTGCCAGCAGTCTGTACTTCCAGGGGGCGGATGGCTACACCTTC
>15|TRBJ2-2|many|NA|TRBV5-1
CASSEPGVNTGELFF
TGCGCCAGCAGCGAGCCCGGGGTCAACACCGGGGAGCTGTTTTTT
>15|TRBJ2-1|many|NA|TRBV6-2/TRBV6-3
CASSPIRSRGNEQFF
TGTGCCAGCAGCCCTATTCGCTCCCGGGGGAATGAGCAGTTCTTC
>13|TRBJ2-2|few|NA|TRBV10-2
CASNLLEDGELFF
TGCGCCAGCAACCTCCTAGAGGACGGGGAGCTGTTTTTT
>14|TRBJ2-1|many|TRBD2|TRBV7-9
CASSPVAGGNEQFF
TGTGCCAGCAGCCCAGTAGCGGGAGGGAATGAGCAGTTCTTC
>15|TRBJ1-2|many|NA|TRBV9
CASSVGAGFGYGYTF
TGTGCCAGCAGCGTAGGAGCCGGGTTCGGCTATGGCTACACCTTC